This TCR beta chain came from a study of T-cell memory formation after mild COVID-19. TCRdb independently ran MiXCR on the 5' RACE reads; one entry per CDR3 protein. This table has approximately 350,000 distinct CDR3 sequences, 13% appearing once. Germline V lookup: CDR1 MDHEN, CDR2 SYDVKM. This CDR3 has 16 amino acids. The V and J ends lost 7 bases and 0 bases respectively, with 17 bases between them. This clonotype was detected only a few times. The chain carries TRBV28 and TRBJ2-3, with a possible D match to TRBD2 (6 bases). The clonotype comes from a man younger than 35 who had mild COVID-19 (a few samples of this study predate the infection). Cell type and time point are not known. The sequenced sample consisted of PBMCs or a T cell subset sorted from them (not recorded which). The CDR3 loop reads CASTRLEMSSTDTQYF. In nucleotides, the CDR3 is TGTGCCAGCACCAGACTAGAAATGAGTAGCACAGATACGCAGTATTTT. Using reference TRBV28 and TRBJ2-3 for the parts outside the CDR3, the full variable domain is DVKVTQSSRYLVKRTGEKVFLECVQDMDHENMFWYRQDPGLGLRLIYFSYDVKMKEKGDIPEGYSVSREKKERFSLILESASTNQTSMYLCASTRLEMSSTDTQYFGPGTRLTVL.